This record looks at one T cell receptor (beta chain) sequence and its context. What it recognizes is unknown. Clones were read by immunoSEQ multiplex PCR, and TCRdb kept only the in-frame ones, dropping some. The sample consists of approximately 82,000 clones, 90% to 95% of them appearing once. This sample was included in a study of cytomegalovirus exposure and HLA in healthy donors. Study-wide results and limits: In vitro, a few CMV-associated chains proved specific for CMV antigens. The tendency of first-cohort TCR clusters to co-occur in the roughly 110 validation repertoires was identified by a subsequent analysis.

This CDR3 has 15 residues. Between the trimmed V and J ends, which lost 5 bases and 5 bases, there was a span of 18 bases. CDR1 MDHEN and CDR2 SYDVKM come from the germline V gene. The source of this sequence is a woman under 30 in good health and CMV-seronegative. V and J are TRBV28 and TRBJ1-2, with D perhaps TRBD1 (6 bases). Input material: PBMCs. CDR3 coding DNA: TGTGCCAGCAGTCCCCGCGGTTACAGGGTTTATGGCTACACCTTC. It translates to CASSPRGYRVYGYTF.